The 16 T cell receptor beta chains given below trace back to one sample, sequenced in a study of response to subunit inactivated influenza vaccine. TCRdb recomputed calls from the RT-PCR reads with MiXCR, one row per CDR3 protein. The sample lists over 400,000 distinct CDR3 sequences, approximately 12% occurring once. The specimen was PBMCs from blood, collected about 40 days after vaccination. The source is a middle-aged man who received an inactivated influenza vaccine.

The V call is TRBV5-1, the J call TRBJ2-5; D is perhaps TRBD2 (6 bases). V lost 1 base, J lost 5 bases, and 12 bases lay in between. Germline CDR1 is SGHRS and CDR2 is YFSETQ. The CDR3 is 14 amino acids. CDR3 nucleotides: TGCGCCAGCAGCTTGCAGGAGGGCCCGGAGACCCAGTACTTC. Translated: CASSLQEGPETQYF.

The V and J genes are TRBV5-6 and TRBJ1-2; D call uncertain. The germline V gene encodes CDR1 SGHDT and CDR2 YYEEEE. Trimming left V 4 bases short and J 1 base short, with 17 bases between. This CDR3 has 16 residues. The CDR3 loop reads CASSEALSGNNYGYTF. The CDR3 nucleotides are TGTGCCAGCAGCGAAGCGTTGTCGGGGAATAACTATGGCTACACCTTC.

The chain carries TRBV14 and TRBJ2-7, with a tentative D call TRBD1 (5 bases). This CDR3 is built from 14 residues. The V gene lost 4 bases and the J gene lost 4 bases, with 14 bases spanning the gap. In germline, CDR1 is SGHDN, CDR2 FVKESK. This CDR3 reads CASSPGSALYEQYF. The CDR3 nucleotides are TGTGCCAGCAGCCCAGGGTCTGCGCTGTACGAGCAGTACTTC.

The genes are TRBV5-1 and TRBJ2-4, with 8 bases matching TRBD1. The CDR3 runs 17 residues. Germline CDR1 and CDR2: SGHRS and YFSETQ. Trimming took 3 bases from V and 2 from J; bases not matched to a gene: 10. CDR3 in DNA: TGCGCCAGCAGCTGGTGGACAGGGCCGGGGACCAAAAACATTCAGTACTTC. Its protein is CASSWWTGPGTKNIQYF.

The V and J genes are TRBV11-2 and TRBJ2-7; D perhaps matches TRBD1 (6 bases). The CDR3 runs to 17 residues. Trimming left V 4 bases short and J 0 bases short, with 19 bases between. Per the germline V gene, CDR1 is SGHAT and CDR2 is FQNNGV. The CDR3 coding sequence is TGTGCCAGCAGCTCCTTAGTGGGACAAAAGGGCTCCTACGAGCAGTACTTC. Translating gives CASSSLVGQKGSYEQYF.

This clonotype occurred many times. The CDR3 is CSAGAVEAQHF. The CDR3 DNA is TGCAGTGCTGGGGCGGTGGAAGCCCAGCATTTT. The chain couples TRBV20-1 to TRBJ1-5; TRBD1 might be the D (5 bases). CDR1 is DFQATT, CDR2 SNEGSKA, per germline (reference sequence). This CDR3 comprises 11 residues. Trimming pared 5 bases from V and 11 bases from J, leaving 13 bases between.

This clonotype has a single count. This sequence joins TRBV4-2 and TRBJ2-1, with TRBD2 matching over 14 bases. The trim removed 4 bases at V and 4 bases at J, leaving 15 bases unmatched. Germline assignment: CDR1 LGHNA and CDR2 YNFKEQ. The CDR3 length is 20 residues. The CDR3: CASSRAGTSGSPTVYNEQFF. CDR3 DNA: TGTGCCAGCAGCCGAGCTGGGACTAGCGGGAGTCCTACGGTTTACAATGAGCAGTTCTTC.

The chain combines TRBV10-3 with TRBJ2-7; 14 positions match TRBD2. The CDR3 totals 15 residues. CDR1 ENHRY and CDR2 SYGVKD come from the germline V gene. The V and J ends lost 7 bases and 6 bases, in that order; junction bases with no gene match: 8. CDR3 amino acids: CAITSTSGRAVEQYF. The CDR3 DNA sequence: TGTGCCATCACCTCGACTAGCGGGAGGGCAGTCGAGCAGTACTTC.

The chain employs TRBV4-1 and TRBJ2-5; 12 bases map to TRBD2. Trimming at V came to 0 bases and at J to 2 bases, leaving 7 bases not matched to a gene. This CDR3 comprises 18 residues. Germline V gene data show CDR1 as MGHRA and CDR2 as YSYEKL. The CDR3 protein is CASSQDGILAGGQETQYF. The CDR3 DNA reads TGCGCCAGCAGCCAAGACGGGATCCTAGCGGGGGGGCAAGAGACCCAGTACTTC.

The chain links TRBV5-1 to TRBJ1-6; 9 positions agree with TRBD1. This CDR3 region has 15 residues. With 4 bases clipped from V and 8 bases from J, the junction kept 7 bases outside the gene matches. Germline V CDR1 and CDR2: SGHRS, YFSETQ. CDR3 sequence: CASSPGDRDHSPLHF. The CDR3 bases are TGCGCCAGCAGCCCAGGGGACAGGGATCATTCACCCCTCCACTTT. The full variable domain, rest sourced from reference TRBV5-1 and TRBJ1-6, is KAGVTQTPRYLIKTRGQQVTLSCSPISGHRSVSWYQQTPGQGLQFLFEYFSETQRNKGNFPGRFSGRQFSNSRSEMNVSTLELGDSALYLCASSPGDRDHSPLHFGNGTRLTVT.

This clonotype was observed once. The junction differs from germline at one of its ends, possibly a read error. The chain recombines TRBV15 with TRBJ2-7, with D uncertain. The germline gives CDR1 LNHNV, CDR2 YYDKDF (reference sequence). This CDR3 has 15 residues. The CDR3 DNA reads TGTGCCACCAGCAGAGATCCACCGTTTTCCTACGAGCAGTACTTT. Its protein product is CATSRDPPFSYEQYF.

The chain combines TRBV12-3 or TRBV12-4 with TRBJ2-7; no clear D. V shed 5 bases and J shed 4 bases, with 15 bases lying between them. The CDR3 spans 14 residues. CDR3 DNA: TGTGCCAGCAGTAGGGCGGAACGCCTTTACGAGCAGTACTTC. It is translated as CASSRAERLYEQYF.

V gene TRBV7-9 combines with J gene TRBJ1-1; no clear D. Germline V lookup: CDR1 SEHNR, CDR2 FQNEAQ (reference sequence). The CDR3 is 15 residues long. V lost 5 bases and J 0 bases, leaving 13 bases between the germline ends. The CDR3 region is CASSPQNSVNTEAFF. CDR3 bases: TGTGCCAGCAGCCCCCAAAACTCAGTGAACACTGAAGCTTTCTTT. The full variable domain, its missing parts supplied by reference TRBV7-9 and TRBJ1-1, is DTGVSQNPRHKITKRGQNVTFRCDPISEHNRLYWYRQTLGQGPEFLTYFQNEAQLEKSRLLSDRFSAERPKGSFSTLEIQRTEQGDSAMYLCASSPQNSVNTEAFFGQGTRLTVV.

On this clonotype: A junction end diverges from the germline sequence, so it may reflect a read error. DNA of the CDR3: TGTGCCAGCAGCTTAGCCGAGGGCTCCTACAATGAGCAGCTCTTC. Its translation: CASSLAEGSYNEQLF. The chain joins TRBV7-2 to TRBJ2-1; tentatively, D is TRBD2 (5 bases). CDR1 and CDR2 from the germline V gene are SGHTA and FQGNSA. This CDR3 is 15 amino acids long.

The rearrangement uses TRBV4-2 and TRBJ2-1; TRBD2 matches at 7 bases. The CDR3 has 17 amino acids. Per the germline V gene, CDR1 is LGHNA and CDR2 is YNFKEQ. V was clipped by 0 bases and J by 8 bases; unmatched bases: 13. In DNA, the CDR3 is TGTGCCAGCAGCCAAGATACGGGGGGAGTCCCCTCGGATGAGCAGTTCTTC. Protein product: CASSQDTGGVPSDEQFF.

This rearrangement joins TRBV28 to TRBJ2-1, with 9 nucleotides matching TRBD2. The CDR3 is 15 amino acids. The germline V gene encodes CDR1 MDHEN and CDR2 SYDVKM. V shed 3 bases and J 7 bases; nucleotides not matched to a gene: 7. CDR3 bases: TGTGCCAGCAGTTTTGTAGCGGGGGCGGGGAATGAGCAGTTCTTC. Its translation: CASSFVAGAGNEQFF.